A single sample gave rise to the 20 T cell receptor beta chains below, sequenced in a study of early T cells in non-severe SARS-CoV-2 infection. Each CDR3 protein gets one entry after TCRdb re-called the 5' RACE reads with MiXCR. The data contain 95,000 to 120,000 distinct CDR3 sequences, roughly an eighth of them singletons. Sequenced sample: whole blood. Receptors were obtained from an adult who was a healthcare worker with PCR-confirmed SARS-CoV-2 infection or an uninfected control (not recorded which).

The DNA for the CDR3 is TGTGCCAGCAGCCTTGCCGGGACGGAGAACTATGGCTACACCTTC. This gives the protein CASSLAGTENYGYTF. The chain combines TRBV3-1 with TRBJ1-2, with D possibly being TRBD1 (5 bases). Germline V CDR1 and CDR2: LGHDT, YNNKEL (reference sequence). The V and J ends lost 4 bases and 2 bases respectively, with 14 bases between them. This CDR3 region has 15 residues.

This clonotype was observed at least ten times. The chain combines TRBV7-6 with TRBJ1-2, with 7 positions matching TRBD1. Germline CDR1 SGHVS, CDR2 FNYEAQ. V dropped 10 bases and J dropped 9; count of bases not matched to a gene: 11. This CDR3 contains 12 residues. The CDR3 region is CANPDRDQRYTF. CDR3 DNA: TGTGCCAACCCAGACAGGGATCAACGCTACACCTTC.

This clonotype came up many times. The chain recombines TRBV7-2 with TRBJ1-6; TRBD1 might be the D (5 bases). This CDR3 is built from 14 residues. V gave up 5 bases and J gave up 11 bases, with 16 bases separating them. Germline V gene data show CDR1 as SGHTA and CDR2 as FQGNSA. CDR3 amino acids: CASSPGGETPPLHF. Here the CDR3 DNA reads TGTGCCAGCAGCCCCGGGGGGGAGACGCCACCCCTCCACTTT.

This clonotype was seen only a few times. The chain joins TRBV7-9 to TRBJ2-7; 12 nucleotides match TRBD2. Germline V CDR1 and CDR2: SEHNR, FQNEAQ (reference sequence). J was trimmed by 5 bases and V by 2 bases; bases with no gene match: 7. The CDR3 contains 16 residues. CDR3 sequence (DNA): TGTGCCAGCAGCTTATCGCGTCTAGCGGGGGGGGACGAGCAGTACTTC. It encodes CASSLSRLAGGDEQYF.

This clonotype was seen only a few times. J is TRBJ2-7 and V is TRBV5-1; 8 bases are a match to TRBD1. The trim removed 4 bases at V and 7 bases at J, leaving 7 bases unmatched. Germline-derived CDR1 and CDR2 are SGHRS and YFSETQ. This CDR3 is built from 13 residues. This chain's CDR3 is CASSLAGGAEQYF. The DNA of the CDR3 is TGCGCCAGCAGCCTAGCAGGGGGCGCAGAGCAGTACTTC.

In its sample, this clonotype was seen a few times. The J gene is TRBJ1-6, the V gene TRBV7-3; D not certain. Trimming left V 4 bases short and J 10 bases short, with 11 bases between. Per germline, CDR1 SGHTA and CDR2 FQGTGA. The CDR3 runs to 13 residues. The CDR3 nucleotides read TGTGCCAGCAGCTCCCGACGGGAATCACCCCTCCACTTT. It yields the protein CASSSRRESPLHF.

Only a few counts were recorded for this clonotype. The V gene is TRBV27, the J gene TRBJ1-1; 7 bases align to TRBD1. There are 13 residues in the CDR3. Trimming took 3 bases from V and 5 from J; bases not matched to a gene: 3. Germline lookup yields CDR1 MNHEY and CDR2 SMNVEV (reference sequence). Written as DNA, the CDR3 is TGTGCCAGCAGTTTTACAGGGGAGACTGAAGCTTTCTTT. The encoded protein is CASSFTGETEAFF.

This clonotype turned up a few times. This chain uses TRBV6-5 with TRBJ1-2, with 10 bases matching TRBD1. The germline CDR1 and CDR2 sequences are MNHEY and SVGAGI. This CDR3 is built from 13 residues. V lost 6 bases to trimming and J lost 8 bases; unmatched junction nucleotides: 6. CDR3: CASSRTGGTGYTF. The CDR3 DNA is TGTGCCAGCAGCCGGACAGGGGGGACCGGCTACACCTTC.

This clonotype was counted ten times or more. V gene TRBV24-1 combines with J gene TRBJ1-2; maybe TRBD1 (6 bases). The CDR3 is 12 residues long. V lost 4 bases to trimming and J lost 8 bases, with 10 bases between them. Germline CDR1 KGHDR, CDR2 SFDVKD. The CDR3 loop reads CATSDGGLGYTF. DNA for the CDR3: TGTGCCACCAGTGACGGGGGCCTGGGCTACACCTTC.

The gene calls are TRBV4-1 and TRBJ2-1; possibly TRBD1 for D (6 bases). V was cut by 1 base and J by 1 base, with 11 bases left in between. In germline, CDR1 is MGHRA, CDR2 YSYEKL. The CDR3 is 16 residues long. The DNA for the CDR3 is TGCGCCAGCAGCCAAGCCCCAGGACAGTCCTACAATGAGCAGTTCTTC. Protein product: CASSQAPGQSYNEQFF.

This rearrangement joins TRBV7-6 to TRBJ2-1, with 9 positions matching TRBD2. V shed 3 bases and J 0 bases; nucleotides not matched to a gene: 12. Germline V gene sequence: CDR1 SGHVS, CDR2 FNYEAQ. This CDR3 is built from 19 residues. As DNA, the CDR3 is TGTGCCAGCAGCTTGAGCGGGGGGAAGACCTATAGCTCCTACAATGAGCAGTTCTTC. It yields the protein CASSLSGGKTYSSYNEQFF.

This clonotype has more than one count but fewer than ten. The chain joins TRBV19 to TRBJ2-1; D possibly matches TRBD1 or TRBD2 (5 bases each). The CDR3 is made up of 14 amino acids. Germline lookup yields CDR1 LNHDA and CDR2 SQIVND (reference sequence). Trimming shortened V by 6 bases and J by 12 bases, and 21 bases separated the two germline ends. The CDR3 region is CASSPRDPSVVQFF. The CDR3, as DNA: TGTGCCAGTAGCCCCCGGGACCCCAGTGTGGTGCAGTTCTTC. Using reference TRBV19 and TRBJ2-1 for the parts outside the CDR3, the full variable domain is DGGITQSPKYLFRKEGQNVTLSCEQNLNHDAMYWYRQDPGQGLRLIYYSQIVNDFQKGDIAEGYSVSREKKESFPLTVTSAQKNPTAFYLCASSPRDPSVVQFFGPGTRLTVL.

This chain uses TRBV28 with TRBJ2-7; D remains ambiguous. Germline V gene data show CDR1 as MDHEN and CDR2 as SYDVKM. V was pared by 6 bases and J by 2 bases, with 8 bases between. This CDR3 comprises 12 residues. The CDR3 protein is CASSIETYEQYF. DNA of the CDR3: TGTGCCAGCAGCATCGAGACCTACGAGCAGTACTTC. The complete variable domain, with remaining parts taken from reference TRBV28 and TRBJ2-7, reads DVKVTQSSRYLVKRTGEKVFLECVQDMDHENMFWYRQDPGLGLRLIYFSYDVKMKEKGDIPEGYSVSREKKERFSLILESASTNQTSMYLCASSIETYEQYFGPGTRLTVT.

The CDR3 protein is CASSQGGKGESDIQYF. The CDR3 DNA reads TGTGCCAGCAGCCAAGGTGGGAAGGGTGAGTCTGACATTCAGTACTTC. The chain joins TRBV3-1 to TRBJ2-4; D is uncertain. V gave up 1 base and J gave up 8 bases, with 18 bases separating them. Germline V gene sequence: CDR1 LGHDT, CDR2 YNNKEL (reference sequence). This CDR3 is 16 amino acids long. The entire variable domain, with the rest obtained from reference TRBV3-1 and TRBJ2-4, is as follows: DTAVSQTPKYLVTQMGNDKSIKCEQNLGHDTMYWYKQDSKKFLKIMFSYNNKELIINETVPNRFSPKSPDKAHLNLHINSLELGDSAVYFCASSQGGKGESDIQYFGAGTRLSVL.

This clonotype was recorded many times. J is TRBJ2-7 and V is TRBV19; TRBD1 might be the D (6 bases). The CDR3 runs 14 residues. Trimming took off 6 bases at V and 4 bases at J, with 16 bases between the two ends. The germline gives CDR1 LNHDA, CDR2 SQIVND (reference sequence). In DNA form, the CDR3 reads TGTGCCAGTAGGGTCTCCGGGACAAGATACGAGCAGTACTTC. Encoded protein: CASRVSGTRYEQYF.

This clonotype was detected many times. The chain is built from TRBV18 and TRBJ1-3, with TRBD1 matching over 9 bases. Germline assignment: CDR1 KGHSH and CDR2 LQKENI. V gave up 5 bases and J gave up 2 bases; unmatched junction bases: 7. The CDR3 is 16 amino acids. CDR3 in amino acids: CASSTGQGSTGNTIYF. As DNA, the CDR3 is TGTGCCAGCTCAACCGGACAGGGGAGCACTGGAAACACCATATATTTT.

The DNA of the CDR3 is TGTGCCACCGCGAGGGAGGGGGACACCGGGGAGCTGTTTTTT. The encoded protein is CATAREGDTGELFF. V usage is TRBV10-3 and J usage is TRBJ2-2; TRBD2 is a possible D gene (7 bases). The V gene's germline CDR1 is ENHRY and CDR2 SYGVKD. Trimming cost V 10 bases and J 3 bases, with 15 bases left between them. CDR3 size: 14 residues.

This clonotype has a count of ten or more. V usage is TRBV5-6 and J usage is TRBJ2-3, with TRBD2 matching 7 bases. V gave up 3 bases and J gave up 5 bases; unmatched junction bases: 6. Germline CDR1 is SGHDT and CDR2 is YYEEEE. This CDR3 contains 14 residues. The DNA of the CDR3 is TGTGCCAGCAGCTGGGGGGAGGGCCAAGATACGCAGTATTTT. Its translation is CASSWGEGQDTQYF.

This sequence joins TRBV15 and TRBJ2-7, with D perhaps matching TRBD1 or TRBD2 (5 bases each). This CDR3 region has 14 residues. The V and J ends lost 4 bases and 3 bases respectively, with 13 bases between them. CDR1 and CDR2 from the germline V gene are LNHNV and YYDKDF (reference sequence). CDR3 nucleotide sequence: TGTGCCACCAGCACCGACCTTGGGGGCTACGAGCAGTACTTC. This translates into CATSTDLGGYEQYF.

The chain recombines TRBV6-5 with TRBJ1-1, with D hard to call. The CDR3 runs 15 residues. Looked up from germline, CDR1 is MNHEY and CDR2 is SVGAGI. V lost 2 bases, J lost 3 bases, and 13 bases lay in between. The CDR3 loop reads CASSYGGIGDTEAFF. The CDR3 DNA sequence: TGTGCCAGCAGTTACGGTGGAATTGGAGACACTGAAGCTTTCTTT.